A single sample gave rise to the 20 T cell receptor beta chains below, sequenced in a study of T cell responses to AZD1222 COVID-19 vaccine. Clones were read by immunoSEQ multiplex PCR, and TCRdb kept only the in-frame ones, dropping some. The sample has approximately 130,000 clones; under 95% are singletons. The sequences come from peripheral blood, collected on day 0 of AZD1222 vaccination. The origin of the receptors is an adult in good health.

J is TRBJ2-3 and V is TRBV7-8, with TRBD2 identical over 8 bases. Unmatched junction bases numbered 10, after V lost 1 base and J lost 7 bases. The CDR3 has 16 residues. The germline V gene encodes CDR1 SGHVS and CDR2 FQNEAQ. CDR3 bases: TGTGCCAGCAGCTTAGATTGGCGGGGGGCTTCGAATACGCAGTATTTT. Residues: CASSLDWRGASNTQYF.

This rearrangement joins TRBV10-3 to TRBJ1-4; the match to TRBD1 covers 8 bases. Germline values: CDR1 ENHRY, CDR2 SYGVKD. The CDR3 has 15 amino acids. V was clipped by 3 bases and J by 4 bases; unmatched bases: 4. The CDR3 loop reads CAISEVDRDNEKLFF. The CDR3 DNA reads TGTGCCATCAGTGAAGTGGACAGGGATAATGAAAAACTGTTTTTT.

This chain links TRBV19 with TRBJ1-5; D possibly corresponds to TRBD1 (5 bases). The CDR3 runs to 12 residues. Germline CDR1 LNHDA, CDR2 SQIVND (reference sequence). V gave up 4 bases and J gave up 7 bases, with 8 bases separating them. This chain's CDR3 is CASSRGDQPQHF. For the CDR3, the DNA is TGTGCCAGTAGTAGAGGGGACCAGCCCCAGCATTTT.

CDR3 nucleotides: TGCGCCAGCAGCTTGGTCGACTTCGGCACCGGGGAGCTGTTTTTT. Its protein is CASSLVDFGTGELFF. The chain joins TRBV5-1 to TRBJ2-2; no clear D. Trimming left V 0 bases short and J 4 bases short, with 10 bases between. The CDR3 totals 15 residues. CDR1 and CDR2 from the germline V gene are SGHRS and YFSETQ.

CDR3: CASSLSGLAGANWYEQYF. DNA of the CDR3: TGTGCCAGCAGTTTGTCGGGGCTAGCGGGAGCCAACTGGTACGAGCAGTACTTC. The V gene is TRBV28, the J gene TRBJ2-7, with TRBD2 matching 10 bases. V was clipped by 3 bases and J by 4 bases; unmatched bases: 15. CDR1 and CDR2 (germline): MDHEN, SYDVKM. CDR3 length equals 18 residues. Based on the CDR3 plus reference TRBV28 and TRBJ2-7, the full variable domain is DVKVTQSSRYLVKRTGEKVFLECVQDMDHENMFWYRQDPGLGLRLIYFSYDVKMKEKGDIPEGYSVSREKKERFSLILESASTNQTSMYLCASSLSGLAGANWYEQYFGPGTRLTVT.

V gene TRBV5-5 combines with J gene TRBJ1-5; no firm D call. The length of the CDR3 is 14 residues. V gave up 4 bases and J gave up 6 bases, with 14 bases separating them. CDR1 is SGHKS and CDR2 is YYEKEE in the germline V gene (reference sequence). This chain's CDR3 is CASSREGGGQPQHF. The DNA of the CDR3 is TGTGCCAGCAGCCGAGAAGGAGGCGGTCAGCCCCAGCATTTT.

This chain connects TRBV11-2 to TRBJ2-3; TRBD2 aligns across 8 bases. The CDR3 contains 16 residues. After removal of 3 bases from V and 0 bases from J, the junction contained 5 bases not matched to a gene. Per germline, CDR1 SGHAT and CDR2 FQNNGV. Here the CDR3 reads CASSFLAGLSTDTQYF. The CDR3, as DNA: TGTGCCAGCAGCTTCTTAGCGGGACTGAGCACAGATACGCAGTATTTT.

The chain is built from TRBV7-6 and TRBJ1-6; a possible D gene is TRBD1 (6 bases). The germline V and J ends were trimmed by 2 bases and 8 bases, with 19 bases remaining between them. There are 17 residues in the CDR3. Germline-derived CDR1 and CDR2 are SGHVS and FNYEAQ. The chain's CDR3 is CASSLTPGQGSYSPLHF. CDR3 DNA sequence: TGTGCCAGCAGCTTAACTCCGGGACAAGGGTCTTATTCACCCCTCCACTTT. Filled out from reference TRBV7-6 and TRBJ1-6, the complete variable domain reads GAGVSQSPRYKVTKRGQDVALRCDPISGHVSLYWYRQALGQGPEFLTYFNYEAQQDKSGLPNDRFSAERPEGSISTLTIQRTEQRDSAMYRCASSLTPGQGSYSPLHFGNGTRLTVT.

This rearrangement joins TRBV28 to TRBJ1-5; tentative D call: TRBD1 (6 bases). Trimming took off 6 bases at V and 0 bases at J, with 18 bases between the two ends. This CDR3 is 17 amino acids long. Germline CDR1 and CDR2: MDHEN and SYDVKM. The CDR3 sequence is CASSFLDRKYSNQPQHF. The CDR3 coding sequence is TGTGCCAGCAGCTTCCTGGACAGAAAATATAGCAATCAGCCCCAGCATTTT.

V and J are TRBV7-9 and TRBJ2-6; D ambiguous. The CDR3 spans 16 residues. Germline V lookup: CDR1 SEHNR, CDR2 FQNEAQ (reference sequence). Trimming removed 1 base at V and 0 bases at J, with 7 bases between. The CDR3 sequence is CASSLVTPSGANVLTF. In DNA, the CDR3 is TGTGCCAGCAGCTTAGTAACTCCCTCTGGGGCCAACGTCCTGACTTTC. The whole variable domain, filled in from reference TRBV7-9 and TRBJ2-6, reads DTGVSQNPRHKITKRGQNVTFRCDPISEHNRLYWYRQTLGQGPEFLTYFQNEAQLEKSRLLSDRFSAERPKGSFSTLEIQRTEQGDSAMYLCASSLVTPSGANVLTFGAGSRLTVL.

The rearrangement joins TRBV19 to TRBJ2-1, with 13 bases fitting TRBD2. CDR3 length: 15 residues. V trimming: 5 bases; J trimming: 3 bases; junction bases outside the gene matches: 1. CDR1 and CDR2 from the germline V gene are LNHDA and SQIVND (reference sequence). CDR3 DNA sequence: TGTGCCAGTAGTCGGACTAGCGGGAGCTACAATGAGCAGTTCTTC. This translates into CASSRTSGSYNEQFF.

The chain couples TRBV29-1 to TRBJ2-1; D is undetermined. V gave up 2 bases and J gave up 9 bases, with 5 bases separating them. This CDR3 has 10 amino acids. CDR1 SQVTM and CDR2 ANQGSEA come from the germline V gene. CDR3 residues: CSVEIREQFF. CDR3 DNA: TGCAGCGTTGAAATACGTGAGCAGTTCTTC.

V gene TRBV5-1 combines with J gene TRBJ2-3, with D tentatively TRBD2 (6 bases). Looked up from germline, CDR1 is SGHRS and CDR2 is YFSETQ. Trimming stripped 0 bases from V and 2 bases from J, with 13 bases between. The CDR3 length is 16 residues. The DNA for the CDR3 is TGCGCCAGCAGCTTGGGACTAGACATGGCCACAGATACGCAGTATTTT. It encodes CASSLGLDMATDTQYF.

The chain couples TRBV13 to TRBJ2-7; D might be TRBD1 (6 bases). Germline assignment: CDR1 PRHDT and CDR2 FYEKMQ (reference sequence). The CDR3 is made up of 14 amino acids. The germline V and J ends were trimmed by 6 bases and 0 bases, with 12 bases remaining between them. The CDR3 sequence: CASRTGFGSYEQYF. Written as DNA, the CDR3 is TGTGCCAGCAGGACAGGTTTTGGCTCCTACGAGCAGTACTTC.

The rearrangement uses TRBV28 and TRBJ1-2, with D possibly matching TRBD1 (5 bases). V shed 3 bases and J shed 8 bases, with 13 bases lying between them. This CDR3 region has 13 residues. Germline values: CDR1 MDHEN, CDR2 SYDVKM. CDR3 DNA sequence: TGTGCCAGCAGTTTGACAGATAAGGGAGGCTACACCTTC. This gives the protein CASSLTDKGGYTF.

The chain couples TRBV6-1 to TRBJ1-3; no clear D. Germline V gene lookup returns CDR1 MNHNS and CDR2 SASEGT. Trimming took 3 bases from V and 2 from J, leaving 17 bases between them. This CDR3 region has 17 residues. The CDR3 here is CASSEEKGSRAGNTIYF. DNA for the CDR3: TGTGCCAGCAGTGAGGAGAAGGGTTCAAGAGCTGGAAACACCATATATTTT.

The chain's CDR3 is CSARTTDSYEQYF. The DNA for the CDR3 is TGCAGCGCACGAACGACAGATTCCTACGAGCAGTACTTC. The V call is TRBV29-1, the J call TRBJ2-7, with D maybe TRBD1 (5 bases). Germline V gene sequence: CDR1 SQVTM, CDR2 ANQGSEA. This CDR3 is 13 amino acids long. V was cut by 7 bases and J by 1 base, with 14 bases left in between.

The chain links TRBV5-1 to TRBJ1-5, with D perhaps matching TRBD1 (5 bases). This CDR3 comprises 15 residues. V shed 1 base and J shed 3 bases, with 11 bases lying between them. CDR1 SGHRS and CDR2 YFSETQ come from the germline V gene. Here the CDR3 reads CASSLRGEDNQPQHF. The CDR3 DNA reads TGCGCCAGCAGCTTGAGAGGGGAGGACAATCAGCCCCAGCATTTT.

The chain employs TRBV29-1 and TRBJ2-7; 12 bases match TRBD2. Germline assignment: CDR1 SQVTM and CDR2 ANQGSEA. V lost 5 bases to trimming and J lost 6 bases; unmatched junction nucleotides: 5. The CDR3 loop spans 13 amino acids. The CDR3 DNA reads as TGCAGCGTTAGGACTAGCGGGGAAGGCGAGCAGTACTTC. As protein: CSVRTSGEGEQYF.

The chain links TRBV2 to TRBJ1-4; TRBD1 matches 9 bases. This CDR3 region has 16 residues. Trimming at V came to 6 bases and at J to 3 bases, leaving 8 bases not matched to a gene. CDR1 is SNHLY, CDR2 FYNNEI, per germline. The CDR3 sequence: CASRDRGGPSNEKLFF. Here the CDR3 DNA reads TGTGCCAGCAGGGACAGGGGAGGACCCTCTAATGAAAAACTGTTTTTT.